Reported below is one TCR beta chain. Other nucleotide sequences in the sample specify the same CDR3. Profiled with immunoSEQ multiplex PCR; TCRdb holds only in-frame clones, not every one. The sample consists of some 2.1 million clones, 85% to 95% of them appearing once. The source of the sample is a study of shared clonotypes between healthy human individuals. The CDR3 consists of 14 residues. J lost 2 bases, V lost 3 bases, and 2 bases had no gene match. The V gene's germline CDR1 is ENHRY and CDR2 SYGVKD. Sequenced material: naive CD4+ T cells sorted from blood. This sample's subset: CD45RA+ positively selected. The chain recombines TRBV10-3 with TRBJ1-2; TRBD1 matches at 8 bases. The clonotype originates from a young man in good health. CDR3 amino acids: CAISEGQGNYGYTF. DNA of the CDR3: TGTGCCATCAGTGAAGGACAGGGAAACTATGGCTACACCTTC.